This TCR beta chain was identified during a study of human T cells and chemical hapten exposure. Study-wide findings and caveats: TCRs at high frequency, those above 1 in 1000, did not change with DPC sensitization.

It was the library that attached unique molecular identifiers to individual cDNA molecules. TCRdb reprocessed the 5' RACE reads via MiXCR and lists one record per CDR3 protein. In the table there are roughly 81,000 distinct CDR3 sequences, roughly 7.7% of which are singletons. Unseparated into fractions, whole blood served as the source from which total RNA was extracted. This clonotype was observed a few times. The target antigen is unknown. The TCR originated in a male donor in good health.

The CDR3 is CASSLALGFLNYGYTF. The CDR3 DNA reads TGTGCCAGCAGTTTAGCGTTGGGGTTCCTTAACTATGGCTACACCTTC. This chain joins TRBV12-3 or TRBV12-4 and TRBJ1-2; no firm D call. The CDR3 is 16 amino acids. The V end was cut by 0 bases, the J end by 1 base, with 12 bases between.